This T cell receptor (beta chain) emerged from a study of T cell responses to AZD1222 COVID-19 vaccine. The study, taken as a whole, reports: Spike-wide coverage was observed for vaccine-associated CD4 TCRs, with dominant responses at 160-218 and 743-854. Per reports, nearly half of all spike-specific TCRs target regions that are unmutated in variants. Baseline antibody screening turned up just a handful of seropositive AZD1222 recipients.

This clone was recorded only once. Its matching antigen is unknown. The repertoire was sequenced with immunoSEQ multiplex PCR; TCRdb's copy has only in-frame clones and lacks some. The top ten hold roughly 3.5% of the sample, which has approximately 150,000 clones, roughly 88% seen once. Germline CDR1 reads LNHDA; CDR2 reads SQIVND (reference sequence). The CDR3 has 15 residues. The V and J ends lost 5 bases and 2 bases, in that order; junction bases with no gene match: 7. The chain carries TRBV19 and TRBJ1-2; 8 bases map to TRBD1. The material sequenced was peripheral blood, taken on day 0 of MenACWY control vaccination. This clonotype was sampled from an adult in good health. CDR3 protein: CASSAPGQANYGYTF. The CDR3 bases are TGTGCCAGTAGTGCTCCGGGACAGGCGAACTATGGCTACACCTTC.